The 2 T cell receptor beta chains below were found in one sample sequenced in a study of cytomegalovirus exposure and HLA in healthy donors. Amplification used 60 Vbeta primers and 13 Jbeta primers. Method: immunoSEQ multiplex PCR; TCRdb's copy keeps in-frame clones and lacks some. Altogether over 100,000 clones are present, 74% being singletons, with the ten largest covering 2% to 2.5%. Material: PBMCs. These receptors were collected from a human donor in good health.

This clone was seen a single time. The chain uses TRBV7-9 and TRBJ1-4, with D possibly TRBD1 on 5 matching bases. There are 14 residues in the CDR3. Trimming removed 5 bases at V and 4 bases at J, with 11 bases between. Germline loops: CDR1 SEHNR, CDR2 FQNEAQ (reference sequence). The DNA for the CDR3 is TGTGCCAGCAGCCCGGGGGTAATTAATGAAAAACTGTTTTTT. Residues: CASSPGVINEKLFF.

This clone was counted between two and nine times. V gene TRBV29-1 combines with J gene TRBJ1-2; 9 bases agree with TRBD1. CDR3 length: 15 residues. In germline, CDR1 is SQVTM, CDR2 ANQGSEA. With 2 bases clipped from V and 3 bases from J, the junction kept 7 bases outside the gene matches. CDR3 nucleotide sequence: TGCAGCGTTGAAAACCCTGGGACAGGGTACTATGGCTACACCTTC. Translation: CSVENPGTGYYGYTF.